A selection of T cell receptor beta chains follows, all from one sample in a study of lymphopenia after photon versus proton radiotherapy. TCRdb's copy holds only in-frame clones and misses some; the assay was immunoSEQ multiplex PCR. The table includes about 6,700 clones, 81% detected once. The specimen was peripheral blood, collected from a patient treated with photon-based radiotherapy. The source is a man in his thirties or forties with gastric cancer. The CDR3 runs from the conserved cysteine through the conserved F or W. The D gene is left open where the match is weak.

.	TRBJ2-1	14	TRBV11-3	TGTGCCAGCAGCTTAGATCACCTGGATTATGAGCAGTTCTTC	CASSLDHLDYEQFF
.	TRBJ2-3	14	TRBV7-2	TGTGCCAGCAGCCTTTCTGAAAGCACAGATACGCAGTATTTT	CASSLSESTDTQYF
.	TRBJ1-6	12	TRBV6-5	TGTGCCAGCAGGGGACTTAATTCACCCCTCCACTTT	CASRGLNSPLHF
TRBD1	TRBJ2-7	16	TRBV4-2	TGTGCCAGCAGCCAAGATATTAGCAGGGGGCGGAGGGAGCAGTACTTC	CASSQDISRGRREQYF
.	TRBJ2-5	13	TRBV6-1	TGTGCCAGCAGTGCCTCGTACCAAGAGACCCAGTACTTC	CASSASYQETQYF
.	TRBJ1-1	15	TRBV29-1	TGCAGCGTAACAATCCGGGACGGTATGAACACTGAAGCTTTCTTT	CSVTIRDGMNTEAFF
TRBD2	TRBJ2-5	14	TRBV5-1	TGCGCCAGCAGACCGGGACTAGCGGGTGAGACCCAGTACTTC	CASRPGLAGETQYF
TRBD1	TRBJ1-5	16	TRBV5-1	TGCGCCAGCAGCCCACGGACAGGGGGCGCGTTACAGCCCCAGCATTTT	CASSPRTGGALQPQHF
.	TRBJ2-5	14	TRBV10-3	TGTGCCATCAGTGAGTCTGGGGGGAAAGAGACCCAGTACTTC	CAISESGGKETQYF
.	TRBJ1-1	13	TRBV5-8	TGTGCCAGCAGCTTGGGGGGGAACAGTGAAGCTTTCTTT	CASSLGGNSEAFF
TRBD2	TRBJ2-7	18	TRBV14	TGTGCCAGCAGCCAAAAAAGGGCTAGCGGGGTGAGCTCCTACGAGCAGTACTTC	CASSQKRASGVSSYEQYF
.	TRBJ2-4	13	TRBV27	TGTGCCAGCAGTTTATCTACAGGAAACATTCAGTACTTC	CASSLSTGNIQYF